Here is one T cell receptor beta chain with its context. Its target is not known. This record belongs to a study of shared clonotypes between healthy human individuals. Study-wide context: Researchers drew samples from a couple of women and three men aged 18 to 49.

From CD4+ cells came CD45RA+ naive and CD45RA-negative memory subsets. CDR3 length equals 16 residues. Trimming took off 4 bases at V and 1 base at J, with 16 bases between the two ends. Germline assignment: CDR1 SGHRS and CDR2 YFSETQ. Clones were sequenced by immunoSEQ multiplex PCR, and TCRdb holds only the in-frame ones, with some missing. Of roughly 1.5 million clones in the sample, under 99% were seen once. Study-wide results and caveats: Clonotype sharing across donors was expected to vary with sequencing depth.

V gene TRBV5-1 combines with J gene TRBJ2-3; TRBD2 is a possible D gene (6 bases). The sequenced sample consisted of naive CD4+ T cells sorted from blood. Subset defined: CD45RA+ positively selected. The receptor was derived from a man aged 25-45 years in good health. CDR3 in amino acids: CASSTTRGSGTDTQYF. CDR3 in DNA: TGCGCCAGCAGCACCACCCGGGGGTCGGGCACAGATACGCAGTATTTT.